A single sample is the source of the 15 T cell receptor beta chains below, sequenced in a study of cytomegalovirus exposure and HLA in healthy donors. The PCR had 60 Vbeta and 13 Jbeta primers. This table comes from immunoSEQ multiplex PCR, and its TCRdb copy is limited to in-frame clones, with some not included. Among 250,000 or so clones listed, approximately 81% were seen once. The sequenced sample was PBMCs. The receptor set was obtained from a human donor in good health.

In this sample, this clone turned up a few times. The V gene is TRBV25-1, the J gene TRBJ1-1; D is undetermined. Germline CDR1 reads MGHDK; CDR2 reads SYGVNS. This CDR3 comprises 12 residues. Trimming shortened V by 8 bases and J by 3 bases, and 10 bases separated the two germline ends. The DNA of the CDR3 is TGTGCCAGCTGGGGAGCAGACACTGAAGCTTTCTTT. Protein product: CASWGADTEAFF.

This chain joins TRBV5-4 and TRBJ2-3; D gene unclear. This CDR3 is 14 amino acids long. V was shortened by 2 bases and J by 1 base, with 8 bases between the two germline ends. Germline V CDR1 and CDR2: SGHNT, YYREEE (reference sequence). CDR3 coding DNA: TGTGCCAGCAGCTTAACCCGGGGCACAGATACGCAGTATTTT. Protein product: CASSLTRGTDTQYF.

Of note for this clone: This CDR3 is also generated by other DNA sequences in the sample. In nucleotides, the CDR3 is TGCGCCAGCAGCTTAGGACAGGGGTACAATGAGCAGTTCTTC. This encodes CASSLGQGYNEQFF. This chain uses TRBV5-1 with TRBJ2-1, with 9 nucleotides matching TRBD1. The CDR3 sequence is 14 residues long. Trimming removed 2 bases from V and 4 bases from J; junction bases left unmatched: 1. Germline CDR1 and CDR2: SGHRS and YFSETQ.

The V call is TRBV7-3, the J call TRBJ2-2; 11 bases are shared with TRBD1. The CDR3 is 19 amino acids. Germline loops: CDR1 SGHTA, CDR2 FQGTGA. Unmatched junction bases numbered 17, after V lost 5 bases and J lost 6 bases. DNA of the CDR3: TGTGCCAGCAGCCGTTCCCCTTGGACAGGGGGCCCGAGGGCCGGGGAGCTGTTTTTT. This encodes CASSRSPWTGGPRAGELFF.

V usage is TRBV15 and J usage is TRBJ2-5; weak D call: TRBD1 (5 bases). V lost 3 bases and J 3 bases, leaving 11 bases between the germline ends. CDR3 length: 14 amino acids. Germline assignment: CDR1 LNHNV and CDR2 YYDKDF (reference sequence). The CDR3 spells CATSSSAGKETQYF. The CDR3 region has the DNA TGTGCCACCAGCAGCTCGGCAGGGAAAGAGACCCAGTACTTC.

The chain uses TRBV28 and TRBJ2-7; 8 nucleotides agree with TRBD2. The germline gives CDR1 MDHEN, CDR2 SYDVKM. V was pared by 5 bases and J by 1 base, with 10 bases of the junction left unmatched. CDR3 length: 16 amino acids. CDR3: CASSIGLAEGSYEQYF. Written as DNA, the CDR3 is TGTGCCAGCAGTATAGGACTAGCCGAAGGATCCTACGAGCAGTACTTC.

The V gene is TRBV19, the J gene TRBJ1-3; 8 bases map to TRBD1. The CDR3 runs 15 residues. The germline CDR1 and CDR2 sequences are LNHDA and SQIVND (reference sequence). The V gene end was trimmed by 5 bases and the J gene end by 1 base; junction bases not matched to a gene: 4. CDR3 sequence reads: CASSSGDRSGNTIYF. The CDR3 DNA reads TGTGCCAGTAGTTCCGGGGACAGGTCTGGAAACACCATATATTTT.

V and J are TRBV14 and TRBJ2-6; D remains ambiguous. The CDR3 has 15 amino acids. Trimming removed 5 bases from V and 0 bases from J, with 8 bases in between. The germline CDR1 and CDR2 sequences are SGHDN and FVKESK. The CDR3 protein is CASSSHFSGANVLTF. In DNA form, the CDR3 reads TGTGCCAGCAGCTCCCATTTCTCTGGGGCCAACGTCCTGACTTTC.

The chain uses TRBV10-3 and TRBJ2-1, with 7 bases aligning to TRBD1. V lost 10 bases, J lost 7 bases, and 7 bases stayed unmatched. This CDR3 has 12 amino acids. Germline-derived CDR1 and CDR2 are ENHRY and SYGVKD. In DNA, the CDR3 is TGTGCCACCTCGGGACAGACGAATGAGCAGTTCTTC. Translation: CATSGQTNEQFF.

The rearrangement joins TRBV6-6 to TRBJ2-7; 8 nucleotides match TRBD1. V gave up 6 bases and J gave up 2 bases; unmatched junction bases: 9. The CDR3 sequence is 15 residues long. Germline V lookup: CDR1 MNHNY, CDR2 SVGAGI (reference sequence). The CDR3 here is CASRTGQGIPYEQYF. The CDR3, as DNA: TGTGCCAGCAGAACCGGACAGGGTATACCCTACGAGCAGTACTTC.

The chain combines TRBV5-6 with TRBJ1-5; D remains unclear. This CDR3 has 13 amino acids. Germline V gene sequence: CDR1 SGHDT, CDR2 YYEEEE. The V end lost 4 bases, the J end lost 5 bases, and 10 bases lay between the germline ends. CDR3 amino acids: CASSKRPDQPQHF. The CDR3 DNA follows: TGTGCCAGCAGCAAGCGCCCGGATCAGCCCCAGCATTTT.

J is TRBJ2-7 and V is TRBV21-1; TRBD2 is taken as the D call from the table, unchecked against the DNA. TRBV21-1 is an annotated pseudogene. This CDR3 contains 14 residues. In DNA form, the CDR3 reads TGTGCCAGCAGCAAAGGAGGAGGGGTCGACGAGCAGTACTTC. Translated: CASSKGGGVDEQYF.

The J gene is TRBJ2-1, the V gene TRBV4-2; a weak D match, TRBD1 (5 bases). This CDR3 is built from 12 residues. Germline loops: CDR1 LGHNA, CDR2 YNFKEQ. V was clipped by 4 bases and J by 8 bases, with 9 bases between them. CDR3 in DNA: TGTGCCAGCAGCCCCCAGGGTTATGAGCAGTTCTTC. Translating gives CASSPQGYEQFF.

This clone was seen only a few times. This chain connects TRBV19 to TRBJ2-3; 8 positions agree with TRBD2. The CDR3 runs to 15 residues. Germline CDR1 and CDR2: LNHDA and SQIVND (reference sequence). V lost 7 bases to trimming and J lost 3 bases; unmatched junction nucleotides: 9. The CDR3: CASTPGGIATDTQYF. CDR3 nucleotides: TGTGCCAGTACGCCGGGGGGGATAGCGACAGATACGCAGTATTTT.

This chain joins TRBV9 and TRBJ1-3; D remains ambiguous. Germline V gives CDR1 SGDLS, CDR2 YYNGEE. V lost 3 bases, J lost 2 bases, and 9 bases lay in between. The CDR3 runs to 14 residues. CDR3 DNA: TGTGCCAGCAGCGAGCACTTAGCTGGAAACACCATATATTTT. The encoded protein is CASSEHLAGNTIYF.